Each of the 18 T cell receptor beta chains below was sequenced from the same sample in a study of blood T cell repertoires in COVID-19. The data were produced by immunoSEQ multiplex PCR, yet TCRdb's version contains in-frame clones alone and is incomplete. The sample has a few hundred thousand clones, around four fifths seen once. The sequencing sample was made of peripheral blood. These receptor sequences come from an elderly woman with active or convalescent COVID-19.

The chain carries TRBV4-2 and TRBJ1-2, with TRBD1 identical over 9 bases. Trimming at V came to 6 bases and at J to 6 bases, leaving 5 bases not matched to a gene. The CDR3 is 13 residues long. Germline V lookup: CDR1 LGHNA, CDR2 YNFKEQ. CDR3 sequence reads: CASSPGTGHGYTF. CDR3 DNA sequence: TGTGCCAGCAGTCCCGGGACAGGGCATGGCTACACCTTC.

The V gene is TRBV6-5, the J gene TRBJ2-1; 9 bases are shared with TRBD2. The CDR3 is made up of 14 amino acids. Germline V lookup: CDR1 MNHEY, CDR2 SVGAGI. Losses at the gene ends were 8 bases for V and 4 bases for J; bases not matched to a gene: 6. The DNA of the CDR3 is TGTGCCAGCGAAGCGGGGGGCCTTTACAATGAGCAGTTCTTC. This sequence encodes CASEAGGLYNEQFF.

This clone showed up just a few times. J is TRBJ2-1 and V is TRBV20-1; D is perhaps TRBD2 (6 bases). The V and J ends lost 3 bases and 5 bases respectively, with 20 bases between them. The CDR3 contains 16 residues. Germline CDR1 reads DFQATT; CDR2 reads SNEGSKA (reference sequence). The CDR3 reads CSASLTRDFGHNEQFF. CDR3 nucleotides: TGCAGTGCTAGTTTGACACGGGACTTCGGGCACAATGAGCAGTTCTTC.

The chain joins TRBV18 to TRBJ2-7; D call uncertain. Germline CDR1 and CDR2: KGHSH and LQKENI. The CDR3 is 13 amino acids. Trimming stripped 2 bases from V and 0 bases from J, with 5 bases between. This CDR3 reads CASSPVRSYEQYF. Written as DNA, the CDR3 is TGTGCCAGCTCACCAGTCCGCTCCTACGAGCAGTACTTC.

V usage is TRBV5-4 and J usage is TRBJ2-7; 8 bases are shared with TRBD1. Per the germline V gene, CDR1 is SGHNT and CDR2 is YYREEE (reference sequence). The J segment lost 4 bases and the V segment lost 4 bases, leaving 1 base of the junction unmatched. This CDR3 contains 12 residues. CDR3 amino acids: CASSRQGYEQYF. The CDR3 bases are TGTGCCAGCAGCCGACAGGGGTACGAGCAGTACTTC.

V usage is TRBV11-3 and J usage is TRBJ2-7; D gene uncertain. The CDR3 sequence is 15 residues long. V lost 2 bases to trimming and J lost 1 base, with 12 bases between them. The germline CDR1 and CDR2 sequences are SGHNT and YENEEA. For the CDR3, the DNA is TGTGCCAGCAGCTTATCGGGTAGCAGTTCCTACGAGCAGTACTTC. As protein: CASSLSGSSSYEQYF.

This chain joins TRBV6-6 and TRBJ1-1; 7 nucleotides align to TRBD1. The germline V gene encodes CDR1 MNHNY and CDR2 SVGAGI (reference sequence). CDR3 length equals 15 residues. V lost 3 bases and J lost 3; bases outside the gene matches: 7. The CDR3 loop is CASSYSGRGDTEAFF. The CDR3 coding sequence is TGTGCCAGCAGTTATTCCGGCAGGGGGGACACTGAAGCTTTCTTT.

The chain joins TRBV4-1 to TRBJ2-1; D is ambiguous. Trimming shortened V by 1 base and J by 4 bases, and 5 bases separated the two germline ends. The CDR3 contains 13 residues. Germline V gene data show CDR1 as MGHRA and CDR2 as YSYEKL. The CDR3 DNA sequence: TGCGCCAGCAGCCAAGTTTATTACAATGAGCAGTTCTTC. This gives the protein CASSQVYYNEQFF.

This chain joins TRBV4-3 and TRBJ2-6; 8 nucleotides match TRBD1. V lost 0 bases, J lost 4 bases, and 8 bases stayed unmatched. Per germline, CDR1 LGHNA and CDR2 YSLEER. The CDR3 runs 18 residues. CDR3 sequence: CASSQDAGTGSGANVLTF. The DNA for the CDR3 is TGCGCCAGCAGCCAAGACGCGGGGACAGGATCGGGGGCCAACGTCCTGACTTTC.

The chain carries TRBV6-6 and TRBJ2-7; TRBD1 might be the D (6 bases). The CDR3 has 15 amino acids. V was shortened by 5 bases and J by 2 bases, with 16 bases between the two germline ends. Germline assignment: CDR1 MNHNY and CDR2 SVGAGI (reference sequence). The CDR3, as DNA: TGTGCCAGCAGTGCCAGTTACAGGGTCCCCTACGAGCAGTACTTC. Protein sequence: CASSASYRVPYEQYF.

This chain connects TRBV5-1 to TRBJ2-7; TRBD1 agrees at 9 bases. CDR1 is SGHRS, CDR2 YFSETQ, per germline. V gave up 7 bases and J gave up 2 bases; unmatched junction bases: 7. The CDR3 consists of 14 residues. CDR3 protein: CASAPGQGPYEQYF. DNA for the CDR3: TGCGCCAGCGCCCCGGGACAGGGCCCCTACGAGCAGTACTTC.

The chain links TRBV9 to TRBJ2-5; TRBD2 agrees at 7 bases. The V gene's germline CDR1 is SGDLS and CDR2 YYNGEE. This CDR3 region has 14 residues. V shed 4 bases, J shed 5 bases, and the junction held 8 bases outside the gene matches. Here the CDR3 reads CASSFSGAGETQYF. DNA of the CDR3: TGTGCCAGCAGCTTCAGCGGGGCGGGGGAGACCCAGTACTTC.

The chain is built from TRBV19 and TRBJ1-5; 7 nucleotides match TRBD1. The V gene end was trimmed by 7 bases and the J gene end by 0 bases; junction bases not matched to a gene: 9. This CDR3 contains 16 residues. CDR1 and CDR2 (germline): LNHDA, SQIVND (reference sequence). CDR3 bases: TGTGCCAGTACCCCGGGACAGCCCTATAGCAATCAGCCCCAGCATTTT. This codes for CASTPGQPYSNQPQHF.

The V call is TRBV7-3, the J call TRBJ2-1, with TRBD2 matching 14 bases. This CDR3 comprises 17 residues. The V segment lost 5 bases and the J segment 1 base; nucleotides outside the gene matches: 4. CDR1 SGHTA and CDR2 FQGTGA come from the germline V gene. This CDR3 reads CASSTGTSGGSYNEQFF. DNA of the CDR3: TGTGCCAGCAGCACCGGGACTAGCGGGGGTTCCTACAATGAGCAGTTCTTC.

The genes are TRBV5-4 and TRBJ1-2; TRBD1 might be the D (6 bases). Between the trimmed V and J ends, which lost 7 bases and 5 bases, there was a span of 18 bases. CDR3 length: 14 amino acids. Germline V gives CDR1 SGHNT, CDR2 YYREEE (reference sequence). The chain's CDR3 is CASGRSLGQYGYTF. DNA of the CDR3: TGTGCCAGCGGCCGAAGTCTTGGACAGTATGGCTACACCTTC.

The chain links TRBV28 to TRBJ2-2, with TRBD1 matching 11 bases. The CDR3 spans 19 residues. Germline lookup yields CDR1 MDHEN and CDR2 SYDVKM. V dropped 3 bases and J dropped 0; count of bases not matched to a gene: 9. The CDR3 sequence is CASSLDRGRPQTNTGELFF. In nucleotides, the CDR3 is TGTGCCAGCAGTTTGGACAGGGGGCGCCCACAGACGAACACCGGGGAGCTGTTTTTT.

V usage is TRBV7-2 and J usage is TRBJ1-2; 7 nucleotides line up with TRBD1. From germline, CDR1 is SGHTA and CDR2 FQGNSA. V was pared by 6 bases and J by 8 bases, with 15 bases of the junction left unmatched. This CDR3 has 15 amino acids. The CDR3 spells CASRKTGSNSLGYTF. In nucleotides, the CDR3 is TGTGCCAGCAGGAAGACAGGGAGCAATTCCTTGGGCTACACCTTC.

In this sample, this clone turned up once. The chain links TRBV5-1 to TRBJ1-2; D not resolved. The CDR3 covers 16 residues. The V gene's germline CDR1 is SGHRS and CDR2 YFSETQ. The ends were cut back, 0 bases at V and 1 base at J, with 13 bases in the middle. CDR3 loop: CASSLALRTDNYGYTF. CDR3 DNA: TGCGCCAGCAGCTTGGCCCTCCGTACAGATAACTATGGCTACACCTTC.